The next 29 T cell receptor beta chains were all read from a single sample in a study of B cell selection in AIRE deficiency. Sorting defined conventional CD4 T cells as CD4+CD127+. Produced via immunoSEQ multiplex PCR; TCRdb's table is partial and in-frame only. The data show under 30,000 clones, less than 97% seen once. Sequencing used CD4+CD127+ conventional T cells sorted from PBMCs. The receptors originated from a human donor in good health.

This clone showed up just once. The gene calls are TRBV6-1 and TRBJ1-2; D ambiguous. Per germline, CDR1 MNHNS and CDR2 SASEGT. This CDR3 has 13 amino acids. Trimming removed 2 bases at V and 7 bases at J, with 11 bases between. The CDR3 loop is CASSEWEDAGYTF. CDR3 DNA sequence: TGTGCCAGCAGTGAATGGGAAGATGCTGGCTACACCTTC.

The chain links TRBV7-2 to TRBJ2-3, with 7 bases aligning to TRBD1. Germline CDR1 and CDR2: SGHTA and FQGNSA. The CDR3 is made up of 16 amino acids. Unmatched junction bases numbered 9, after V lost 1 base and J lost 5 bases. This CDR3 is CASSLGQGVIRDTQYF. The CDR3 nucleotides read TGTGCCAGCAGCTTAGGACAGGGTGTAATCAGAGATACGCAGTATTTT.

This chain uses TRBV29-1 with TRBJ2-3; 9 bases agree with TRBD1. Trimming took 8 bases from V and 4 from J; bases not matched to a gene: 13. The germline gives CDR1 SQVTM, CDR2 ANQGSEA. The CDR3 extends over 15 amino acids. The DNA of the CDR3 is TGCAGCATTTCCCCACCTACAGGGGGCGCAGATACGCAGTATTTT. Translation: CSISPPTGGADTQYF.

This chain uses TRBV19 with TRBJ2-3, with D maybe TRBD2 (5 bases). The CDR3 loop spans 13 amino acids. V dropped 10 bases and J dropped 1 base, with 12 bases sitting between them. Germline-derived CDR1 and CDR2 are LNHDA and SQIVND (reference sequence). The CDR3 bases are TGTGCCATTCGGATGGAGGGCACAGATACGCAGTATTTT. Its protein is CAIRMEGTDTQYF.

The gene calls are TRBV28 and TRBJ2-7; either TRBD1 or TRBD2 may supply D (5 bases each). V was shortened by 4 bases and J by 5 bases, with 15 bases between the two germline ends. The CDR3 is 14 residues long. The V gene's germline CDR1 is MDHEN and CDR2 SYDVKM. The CDR3 DNA is TGTGCCAGCAGTTCCGCCGGGACGGCCAACGAGCAGTACTTC. Its translation is CASSSAGTANEQYF.

Here the CDR3 DNA reads TGTGCCAGCAGTCCGATGGCAGGGCACGGTCAGCCCCAGCATTTT. This gives the protein CASSPMAGHGQPQHF. The chain combines TRBV6-5 with TRBJ1-5; TRBD1 is a possible D gene (5 bases). CDR1 and CDR2 (germline): MNHEY, SVGAGI. The CDR3 sequence is 15 residues long. The V and J ends lost 5 bases and 6 bases respectively, with 17 bases between them.

This clone came up a few times. Other DNA sequences in the same sample also yield this CDR3. This chain joins TRBV7-9 and TRBJ1-6; no firm D call. The CDR3 length is 13 residues. The germline CDR1 and CDR2 sequences are SEHNR and FQNEAQ (reference sequence). V was trimmed by 3 bases and J by 8 bases, leaving 8 bases between them. CDR3 residues: CASSLDGDSPLHF. CDR3 sequence (DNA): TGTGCCAGCAGCTTGGATGGGGATTCACCCCTCCACTTT.

The chain couples TRBV27 to TRBJ1-5; D remains ambiguous. The germline CDR1 and CDR2 sequences are MNHEY and SMNVEV (reference sequence). This CDR3 region has 14 residues. V was pared by 3 bases and J by 8 bases, with 14 bases between. The CDR3 bases are TGTGCCAGCAGTTTCAGCGGAGGGAATGAGCCCCAGCATTTT. Amino acids: CASSFSGGNEPQHF.

J is TRBJ1-5 and V is TRBV6-1; the match to TRBD1 covers 10 bases. Germline V gene data show CDR1 as MNHNS and CDR2 as SASEGT. This CDR3 has 14 residues. The V gene end was trimmed by 10 bases and the J gene end by 2 bases; junction bases not matched to a gene: 5. The CDR3 here is CATRQGAGNQPQHF. The CDR3 DNA sequence: TGTGCCACCCGACAGGGGGCTGGCAATCAGCCCCAGCATTTT.

The chain employs TRBV6-1 and TRBJ2-1; D unclear. V lost 4 bases to trimming and J lost 10 bases, with 11 bases between them. The CDR3 is 12 amino acids. The germline CDR1 and CDR2 sequences are MNHNS and SASEGT. The CDR3: CASSALWGEQFF. As DNA, the CDR3 is TGTGCCAGCAGTGCCTTATGGGGAGAGCAGTTCTTC.

The rearrangement uses TRBV5-8 and TRBJ2-1; TRBD2 agrees at 8 bases. Germline values: CDR1 SGHTS, CDR2 YDEGEE. The V gene end was trimmed by 4 bases and the J gene end by 7 bases; junction bases not matched to a gene: 10. The CDR3 covers 15 residues. CDR3 in DNA: TGTGCCAGCAGCCCTACTAGCGGTGACAGTAATGAGCAGTTCTTC. This encodes CASSPTSGDSNEQFF. Full variable domain (rest looked up from reference TRBV5-8 and TRBJ2-1): EAGVTQSPTHLIKTRGQQATLRCSPISGHTSVYWYQQALGLGLQFLLWYDEGEERNRGNFPPRFSGRQFPNYSSELNVNALELEDSALYLCASSPTSGDSNEQFFGPGTRLTVL.

V usage is TRBV19 and J usage is TRBJ2-1; TRBD1 agrees at 7 bases. J gave up 7 bases and V 6 bases, and 0 bases lay outside the gene matches. Germline V lookup: CDR1 LNHDA, CDR2 SQIVND (reference sequence). The CDR3 spans 11 residues. The CDR3 region has the DNA TGTGCCAGTAGGACAGGGAATGAGCAGTTCTTC. Translated, it gives CASRTGNEQFF. The variable domain in full, with the rest retrieved from reference TRBV19 and TRBJ2-1, is DGGITQSPKYLFRKEGQNVTLSCEQNLNHDAMYWYRQDPGQGLRLIYYSQIVNDFQKGDIAEGYSVSREKKESFPLTVTSAQKNPTAFYLCASRTGNEQFFGPGTRLTVL.

The chain links TRBV2 to TRBJ1-6; D gene uncertain. The CDR3 is 12 amino acids. V was cut by 6 bases and J by 7 bases, with 7 bases left in between. The germline gives CDR1 SNHLY, CDR2 FYNNEI. CDR3 region: CASSRGNSPLHF. The CDR3 DNA follows: TGTGCCAGCAGCAGAGGGAATTCACCCCTCCACTTT.

J is TRBJ1-5 and V is TRBV4-2; D is uncertain. CDR1 and CDR2 (germline): LGHNA, YNFKEQ. V lost 1 base and J 4 bases, leaving 8 bases between the germline ends. The CDR3 has 14 amino acids. CDR3 sequence reads: CASSQGVGNQPQHF. CDR3 bases: TGTGCCAGCAGCCAAGGCGTGGGTAATCAGCCCCAGCATTTT.

The chain employs TRBV21-1 and TRBJ2-5; TRBD1 reflects the table's D call only, with no check against the DNA. TRBV21-1 is described as a pseudogene. The CDR3 has 17 amino acids. For the CDR3, the DNA is TGTGCCAGCAGCCCTTTAGCCCCCGGGACAGTAGGGGAGACCCAGTACTTC. It specifies CASSPLAPGTVGETQYF.

The chain employs TRBV11-3 and TRBJ2-2; the D is unclear. CDR3 length equals 15 residues. Trimming removed 3 bases from V and 4 bases from J, with 12 bases in between. CDR1 and CDR2 (germline): SGHNT, YENEEA. DNA for the CDR3: TGTGCCAGCAGCTTGACGTATGGGTCCACCGGGGAGCTGTTTTTT. Its protein is CASSLTYGSTGELFF.

The rearrangement uses TRBV7-9 and TRBJ1-3; D uncertain. Germline-derived CDR1 and CDR2 are SEHNR and FQNEAQ (reference sequence). CDR3 length: 14 residues. With 5 bases removed from V and 0 bases from J, the gap between germline ends came to 8 bases. The CDR3 region is CASSRTASGNTIYF. The DNA of the CDR3 is TGTGCCAGCAGCCGGACGGCCTCTGGAAACACCATATATTTT.

This clone was seen just once. The gene calls are TRBV10-3 and TRBJ1-1; D uncertain. V dropped 3 bases and J dropped 5 bases, with 13 bases sitting between them. Germline V CDR1 and CDR2: ENHRY, SYGVKD. The CDR3 consists of 14 residues. CDR3: CAISESLEFTEAFF. CDR3 DNA sequence: TGTGCCATCAGTGAAAGTTTGGAATTTACTGAAGCTTTCTTT.

V gene TRBV25-1 combines with J gene TRBJ2-1; 7 nucleotides agree with TRBD1. The V segment lost 4 bases and the J segment 2 bases; nucleotides outside the gene matches: 8. The CDR3 is 16 residues long. Germline assignment: CDR1 MGHDK and CDR2 SYGVNS. DNA of the CDR3: TGTGCCAGCAGTGGAGACAGGGCAGTGGCCTACAATGAGCAGTTCTTC. Protein sequence: CASSGDRAVAYNEQFF.

The V and J genes are TRBV18 and TRBJ1-1, with 9 bases identical to TRBD1. CDR3 length: 14 residues. J gave up 5 bases and V 4 bases, and 5 bases lay outside the gene matches. Per the germline V gene, CDR1 is KGHSH and CDR2 is LQKENI. CDR3 protein: CASSRRTGETEAFF. In DNA, the CDR3 is TGTGCCAGCTCACGGAGGACAGGGGAGACTGAAGCTTTCTTT.

The J gene is TRBJ2-7, the V gene TRBV7-3; D might be TRBD1 or TRBD2, each matching 5 bases. V lost 0 bases, J lost 7 bases, and 25 bases lay in between. The CDR3 covers 18 residues. Germline CDR1 reads SGHTA; CDR2 reads FQGTGA. CDR3 nucleotides: TGTGCCAGCAGCTTAACCCGCCGTGCTCGAGTGGGGGTAGGGGAGCAGTACTTC. It translates to CASSLTRRARVGVGEQYF.

The CDR3 region is CASSGTGDYEQYF. The CDR3 coding sequence is TGTGCCAGCAGCGGGACAGGTGACTACGAGCAGTACTTC. The chain is built from TRBV11-3 and TRBJ2-7; 8 bases match TRBD1. Trimming at V came to 5 bases and at J to 3 bases, leaving 3 bases not matched to a gene. The CDR3 totals 13 residues. The germline gives CDR1 SGHNT, CDR2 YENEEA.

This clone was counted a few times. The CDR3 here is CASRPIAGAKDTQYF. DNA for the CDR3: TGTGCCAGTAGGCCCATAGCGGGAGCTAAGGATACGCAGTATTTT. The chain uses TRBV19 and TRBJ2-3, with 9 bases aligning to TRBD2. V lost 6 bases, J lost 6 bases, and 10 bases stayed unmatched. Germline lookup yields CDR1 LNHDA and CDR2 SQIVND (reference sequence). The CDR3 sequence is 15 residues long.

CDR3: CAWSPDHYGYTF. The CDR3 DNA reads TGTGCCTGGAGTCCGGACCATTATGGCTACACCTTC. The chain recombines TRBV30 with TRBJ1-2, with unresolved D. The germline V gene encodes CDR1 GTSNPN and CDR2 SVGIG (reference sequence). V lost 2 bases, J lost 5 bases, and 9 bases lay in between. This CDR3 spans 12 amino acids.

This sequence joins TRBV7-2 and TRBJ1-5, with 7 bases that match TRBD1. Germline lookup yields CDR1 SGHTA and CDR2 FQGNSA. The V and J ends lost 3 bases and 5 bases, in that order; junction bases with no gene match: 7. There are 15 residues in the CDR3. In nucleotides, the CDR3 is TGTGCCAGCAGCTTTGGGGGAGGGGGCGATCAGCCCCAGCATTTT. Residues: CASSFGGGGDQPQHF.

J is TRBJ2-7 and V is TRBV10-3; 8 bases agree with TRBD2. Unmatched junction bases numbered 7, after V lost 6 bases and J lost 3 bases. From germline, CDR1 is ENHRY and CDR2 SYGVKD. The CDR3 sequence is 14 residues long. The CDR3, as DNA: TGTGCCATCAGCCCCACCGGGACTAGCTACGAGCAGTACTTC. This sequence encodes CAISPTGTSYEQYF.

V is TRBV4-1 and J is TRBJ2-3; D uncertain. Trimming cost V 4 bases and J 2 bases, with 19 bases left between them. The germline V gene encodes CDR1 MGHRA and CDR2 YSYEKL. The CDR3 sequence is 17 residues long. The CDR3 loop is CASSLLQDAGLTDTQYF. The CDR3 coding sequence is TGCGCCAGCAGCCTCCTTCAGGACGCCGGCCTCACAGATACGCAGTATTTT.

The V and J genes are TRBV4-1 and TRBJ2-1; 7 bases match TRBD1. CDR3 length equals 15 residues. The V gene end was trimmed by 9 bases and the J gene end by 7 bases; junction bases not matched to a gene: 15. Per the germline V gene, CDR1 is MGHRA and CDR2 is YSYEKL. Written as DNA, the CDR3 is TGCGCCAGTCAGAGAGAGGGGGCGTTCGTTAATGAGCAGTTCTTC. Its protein product is CASQREGAFVNEQFF.

The rearrangement joins TRBV30 to TRBJ1-5; no clear D gene. CDR1 and CDR2 from the germline V gene are GTSNPN and SVGIG (reference sequence). This CDR3 has 13 amino acids. V lost 0 bases, J lost 5 bases, and 8 bases lay in between. The CDR3 loop reads CAWSVRGHQPQHF. The CDR3, as DNA: TGTGCCTGGAGTGTACGAGGGCATCAGCCCCAGCATTTT.